This T cell receptor (beta chain) emerged from a study of cytomegalovirus exposure and HLA in healthy donors. In germline, CDR1 is MDHEN, CDR2 SYDVKM. The trim removed 7 bases at V and 2 bases at J, leaving 4 bases unmatched. The CDR3 sequence is 14 residues long. The PCR ran on 60 Vbeta and 13 Jbeta primers. Using immunoSEQ multiplex PCR, the repertoire was profiled, and TCRdb retains in-frame clones only, with some absent. The profile shows tens of thousands of clones, around four fifths of them singletons. J is TRBJ2-1 and V is TRBV28; 8 nucleotides line up with TRBD1. This clonotype was sampled from a human donor in good health. The specimen sequenced was PBMCs. CDR3 loop: CASIRGQAYNEQFF. The CDR3 region has the DNA TGTGCCAGCATTCGGGGACAGGCCTACAATGAGCAGTTCTTC.